The 27 T cell receptor beta chains reported below all come from one sample, sequenced in a study of CD8 T cells in ankylosing spondylitis. TCRdb called the 5' RACE reads again in MiXCR, with one record for every CDR3 protein. The data contain roughly 200,000 distinct CDR3 sequences, roughly 12% of them seen just once; the ten biggest clones take up 16%. Sequenced: blood, either unsorted or a sorted T cell fraction (not recorded which). All receptors derive from a male donor with ankylosing spondylitis or in good health (not recorded which).

The chain carries TRBV20-1 and TRBJ2-1; no reliable D call. This CDR3 has 17 residues. V lost 0 bases and J lost 0, with 15 bases in between. In germline, CDR1 is DFQATT, CDR2 SNEGSKA (reference sequence). In DNA, the CDR3 is TGCAGTGCTAGAGATTTGTACGCGGAGTACTCCTACAATGAGCAGTTCTTC. Translating it yields CSARDLYAEYSYNEQFF.

In nucleotides, the CDR3 is TGTGCCAGCAGCGGGCAGGGCTATGGCTACACCTTC. It specifies CASSGQGYGYTF. The chain recombines TRBV9 with TRBJ1-2; a weak D match, TRBD1 (5 bases). This CDR3 spans 12 amino acids. V was trimmed by 3 bases and J by 4 bases, leaving 7 bases between them. Germline values: CDR1 SGDLS, CDR2 YYNGEE. Full variable domain (remainder filled in from reference TRBV9 and TRBJ1-2): DSGVTQTPKHLITATGQRVTLRCSPRSGDLSVYWYQQSLDQGLQFLIQYYNGEERAKGNILERFSAQQFPDLHSELNLSSLELGDSALYFCASSGQGYGYTFGSGTRLTVV.

This clonotype has ten or more counts. The chain links TRBV20-1 to TRBJ2-3; TRBD1 matches at 7 bases. The CDR3 has 13 residues. V lost 8 bases, J lost 2 bases, and 7 bases stayed unmatched. CDR1 is DFQATT and CDR2 is SNEGSKA in the germline V gene (reference sequence). In DNA form, the CDR3 reads TGCAGTACTCCGGGACAGACCACAGATACGCAGTATTTT. Its translation is CSTPGQTTDTQYF.

V usage is TRBV27 and J usage is TRBJ1-2; no clear D. The CDR3 totals 14 residues. V lost 5 bases and J 2 bases, leaving 12 bases between the germline ends. CDR1 MNHEY and CDR2 SMNVEV come from the germline V gene (reference sequence). The chain's CDR3 is CASSLGSRNYGYTF. CDR3 in DNA: TGTGCCAGCAGTCTCGGTAGCCGAAACTATGGCTACACCTTC.

V usage is TRBV11-2 and J usage is TRBJ1-4, with no clear D. This CDR3 region has 15 residues. CDR1 SGHAT and CDR2 FQNNGV come from the germline V gene. Trimming stripped 5 bases from V and 5 bases from J, with 15 bases between. The CDR3: CASSPPGMGNEKLFF. CDR3 sequence (DNA): TGTGCCAGCAGCCCGCCTGGGATGGGGAATGAAAAACTGTTTTTT.

Only a few counts were recorded for this clonotype. The CDR3 is CASSSTEKLFF. The CDR3 bases are TGTGCCAGCAGCTCTACTGAAAAACTGTTTTTT. The rearrangement links TRBV12-3 or TRBV12-4 to TRBJ1-4, with D unclear. The V and J ends lost 6 bases and 7 bases respectively, with 6 bases between them. The CDR3 extends over 11 amino acids.

This clonotype was counted only a few times. V usage is TRBV12-3 or TRBV12-4 and J usage is TRBJ1-1; D remains unclear. V lost 3 bases, J lost 4 bases, and 6 bases lay in between. The CDR3 consists of 12 residues. This CDR3 is CASSFNPTEAFF. The CDR3 bases are TGTGCCAGCAGTTTTAATCCCACTGAAGCTTTCTTT.

The gene calls are TRBV27 and TRBJ1-1; D gene unclear. Germline V lookup: CDR1 MNHEY, CDR2 SMNVEV (reference sequence). V was clipped by 8 bases and J by 3 bases, with 13 bases between them. The CDR3 runs to 13 residues. The CDR3 sequence is CASATGLYTEAFF. In nucleotides, the CDR3 is TGTGCCAGCGCAACCGGGTTATACACTGAAGCTTTCTTT.

The chain couples TRBV9 to TRBJ2-1; TRBD1 or TRBD2 may be the D gene (5 bases each). Trimming removed 3 bases from V and 5 bases from J, with 9 bases in between. CDR3 length: 13 residues. Germline lookup yields CDR1 SGDLS and CDR2 YYNGEE. CDR3 sequence: CASSEGPNNEQFF. In nucleotides, the CDR3 is TGTGCCAGCAGCGAGGGACCAAACAATGAGCAGTTCTTC.

The rearrangement joins TRBV7-8 to TRBJ2-1; tentative D call: TRBD2 (5 bases). Per the germline V gene, CDR1 is SGHVS and CDR2 is FQNEAQ. This CDR3 has 17 amino acids. V was shortened by 5 bases and J by 3 bases, with 20 bases between the two germline ends. In nucleotides, the CDR3 is TGTGCCAGCAGCCCTCAAGGTGCGGACTTCTACTACAATGAGCAGTTCTTC. Its translation: CASSPQGADFYYNEQFF.

This clonotype has just a few counts. The chain has TRBV20-1 and TRBJ2-7; 9 bases are a match to TRBD1. This CDR3 contains 13 residues. V lost 5 bases, J lost 5 bases, and 7 bases stayed unmatched. Germline-derived CDR1 and CDR2 are DFQATT and SNEGSKA (reference sequence). The CDR3 protein is CSALGQGINEQYF. CDR3 DNA: TGCAGTGCTCTTGGACAGGGGATCAACGAGCAGTACTTC.

This clonotype has a count of ten or more. The chain joins TRBV27 to TRBJ2-5; D is tentatively TRBD1 or TRBD2 (5 bases each). Trimming cost V 5 bases and J 2 bases, with 12 bases left between them. The CDR3 is 14 amino acids. The germline CDR1 and CDR2 sequences are MNHEY and SMNVEV (reference sequence). As DNA, the CDR3 is TGTGCCAGCAGTCCCTGGGACGGTCAAGAGACCCAGTACTTC. It encodes CASSPWDGQETQYF.

This chain connects TRBV5-4 to TRBJ2-1; D might be TRBD1 (6 bases). The CDR3 runs to 15 residues. The ends were cut back, 2 bases at V and 2 bases at J, with 11 bases in the middle. The germline V gene encodes CDR1 SGHNT and CDR2 YYREEE (reference sequence). The CDR3 DNA sequence: TGTGCCAGCAGCTTATCAGGGGTTCCCTACAATGAGCAGTTCTTC. Translated: CASSLSGVPYNEQFF.

This clonotype came up a few times. The genes are TRBV3-1 and TRBJ2-3; D may match TRBD1 or TRBD2 (5 bases each). V was clipped by 4 bases and J by 4 bases, with 18 bases between them. The length of the CDR3 is 16 residues. From germline, CDR1 is LGHDT and CDR2 YNNKEL (reference sequence). The CDR3 spells CASSPFPGPSADTQYF. CDR3 coding DNA: TGTGCCAGCAGCCCTTTCCCGGGACCGTCTGCAGATACGCAGTATTTT.

This chain joins TRBV7-7 and TRBJ2-1, with TRBD2 matching 7 bases. The CDR3 extends over 14 amino acids. J gave up 2 bases and V 6 bases, and 4 bases lay outside the gene matches. From germline, CDR1 is SSHAT and CDR2 FNYEAQ (reference sequence). This CDR3 is CASSPSGAYNEQFF. CDR3 in DNA: TGTGCCAGCAGTCCGAGCGGGGCCTACAATGAGCAGTTCTTC.

This clonotype appeared a few times. This chain links TRBV11-3 with TRBJ2-1, with 9 bases fitting TRBD2. Germline assignment: CDR1 SGHNT and CDR2 YENEEA. Trimming removed 5 bases from V and 8 bases from J; junction bases left unmatched: 13. This CDR3 region has 16 residues. This chain's CDR3 is CASSPPTSGLGYEQFF. The CDR3 nucleotides are TGTGCCAGCAGCCCACCGACTAGCGGACTGGGCTATGAGCAGTTCTTC.

This clonotype was observed a handful of times. The V and J genes are TRBV20-1 and TRBJ2-1; 13 nucleotides match TRBD2. Trimming cost V 6 bases and J 7 bases; bases outside gene matches: 9. The CDR3 runs to 15 residues. Per the germline V gene, CDR1 is DFQATT and CDR2 is SNEGSKA (reference sequence). CDR3 amino acids: CSATPLAGGRNEQFF. The DNA for the CDR3 is TGCAGTGCCACCCCACTAGCGGGGGGGCGTAATGAGCAGTTCTTC.

This chain joins TRBV27 and TRBJ2-1, with 10 bases that match TRBD2. Germline CDR1 reads MNHEY; CDR2 reads SMNVEV (reference sequence). Trimming cost V 7 bases and J 4 bases; bases outside gene matches: 10. The CDR3 sequence is 16 residues long. DNA of the CDR3: TGTGCCAGCAACCCTTTAGGGACTAGCGTTTACAATGAGCAGTTCTTC. This gives the protein CASNPLGTSVYNEQFF.

The chain links TRBV12-3 or TRBV12-4 to TRBJ2-3; 11 nucleotides agree with TRBD2. The CDR3 is 17 residues long. Germline trimming cut 6 bases from V and 4 bases from J; bases unmatched to any gene: 12. In DNA, the CDR3 is TGTGCCAGCAGCTCCCTTGCCCTAGCGGGAGGTTCAGATACGCAGTATTTT. Protein: CASSSLALAGGSDTQYF.

Only a few counts were recorded for this clonotype. The chain recombines TRBV10-2 with TRBJ2-1; the D gene is possibly TRBD2 (6 bases). This CDR3 is built from 13 residues. With 10 bases removed from V and 8 bases from J, the gap between germline ends came to 18 bases. Germline CDR1 WSHSY, CDR2 SAAADI. CDR3 nucleotide sequence: TGCGCCATCCGGGACTCCACGGGACATGAGCAGTTCTTC. Translation: CAIRDSTGHEQFF.

This clonotype was counted ten times or more. This sequence joins TRBV18 and TRBJ2-1; TRBD2 matches at 9 bases. Germline-derived CDR1 and CDR2 are KGHSH and LQKENI. CDR3 length: 15 residues. Losses at the gene ends were 2 bases for V and 2 bases for J; bases not matched to a gene: 1. The DNA of the CDR3 is TGTGCCAGCTCACCAGGCGGGGGGGCCTACAATGAGCAGTTCTTC. This sequence encodes CASSPGGGAYNEQFF.

This clonotype was detected a few times. The gene calls are TRBV6-1 and TRBJ1-2, with D unresolved. Trimming left V 10 bases short and J 8 bases short, with 20 bases between. The CDR3 runs 13 residues. CDR1 and CDR2 (germline): MNHNS, SASEGT. The CDR3 DNA reads as TGTGCCACCATACCAGGAGGAATCGACGGCTACACCTTC. Protein sequence: CATIPGGIDGYTF.

The J gene is TRBJ2-3, the V gene TRBV7-9; either TRBD1 or TRBD2 may supply D (5 bases each). V was trimmed by 3 bases and J by 5 bases, leaving 18 bases between them. Germline V gives CDR1 SEHNR, CDR2 FQNEAQ (reference sequence). The CDR3 consists of 16 residues. The CDR3 coding sequence is TGTGCCAGCAGCTTTGACTCAGCTCCGAGGGGAGATACGCAGTATTTT. Its protein is CASSFDSAPRGDTQYF.

This clonotype was counted ten times or more. The CDR3 DNA follows: TGCGCCAGCAGCCAGCTTTCTACAGGGTTGAAGACCCAGTACTTC. Translating gives CASSQLSTGLKTQYF. The rearrangement uses TRBV4-1 and TRBJ2-5; the D gene is possibly TRBD1 (6 bases). Trimming left V 3 bases short and J 6 bases short, with 17 bases between. Germline CDR1 and CDR2: MGHRA and YSYEKL. The CDR3 contains 15 residues.

This clonotype was detected ten times or more. This chain connects TRBV11-1 to TRBJ2-1; 12 bases line up with TRBD2. The junction had 10 bases not matched to a gene; V was cut back by 5 bases and J by 2 bases. Germline loops: CDR1 SGHAT, CDR2 FQDESV (reference sequence). The length of the CDR3 is 18 residues. CDR3 residues: CASSRRTSGAYAYNEQFF. CDR3 sequence (DNA): TGTGCCAGCAGCCGTAGGACTAGCGGGGCGTATGCCTACAATGAGCAGTTCTTC.

This clonotype was detected only a few times. The V and J genes are TRBV27 and TRBJ2-5; D is possibly TRBD2 (6 bases). The CDR3 has 16 amino acids. V gave up 3 bases and J gave up 1 base, with 15 bases separating them. Germline V lookup: CDR1 MNHEY, CDR2 SMNVEV (reference sequence). This CDR3 reads CASSLNFVSGQETQYF. The DNA for the CDR3 is TGTGCCAGCAGTTTGAACTTCGTTAGCGGCCAAGAGACCCAGTACTTC.

The genes are TRBV6-1 and TRBJ1-2, with D unresolved. From germline, CDR1 is MNHNS and CDR2 SASEGT. This CDR3 is 13 amino acids long. Trimming removed 6 bases from V and 3 bases from J, with 11 bases in between. The CDR3 spells CASRAPGYYGYTF. CDR3 in DNA: TGTGCCAGCAGGGCACCCGGGTACTATGGCTACACCTTC.